Below are 26 T cell receptor beta chains sequenced from a single sample in a study of T cell changes during pregnancy in multiple sclerosis. This table comes from immunoSEQ multiplex PCR, and its TCRdb copy is limited to in-frame clones, with some not included. Among 65,000 to 85,000 clones listed, approximately 89% were seen once. Sequencing used peripheral blood, obtained in the second trimester of pregnancy. Source of these receptors: a female donor with multiple sclerosis, enrolled in a pregnancy study.

This sequence joins TRBV7-7 and TRBJ2-5; 10 bases are shared with TRBD2. The V and J ends lost 5 bases and 0 bases, in that order; junction bases with no gene match: 3. Germline loops: CDR1 SSHAT, CDR2 FNYEAQ (reference sequence). This CDR3 comprises 15 residues. The CDR3 loop is CASSPGLADQETQYF. CDR3 DNA: TGTGCCAGCAGCCCAGGACTAGCGGACCAAGAGACCCAGTACTTC.

This clone was observed once. The chain links TRBV2 to TRBJ1-5; 8 positions agree with TRBD1. The V segment lost 4 bases and the J segment 3 bases; nucleotides outside the gene matches: 2. Germline CDR1 is SNHLY and CDR2 is FYNNEI. The CDR3 totals 14 residues. The CDR3 loop reads CASSATGDNQPQHF. The DNA of the CDR3 is TGTGCCAGCAGTGCGACAGGGGACAATCAGCCCCAGCATTTT.

This clone has a single count. The genes are TRBV28 and TRBJ1-2; no definite D call. The CDR3 totals 14 residues. Germline V gene sequence: CDR1 MDHEN, CDR2 SYDVKM. V lost 1 base, J lost 4 bases, and 10 bases lay in between. The CDR3 DNA sequence: TGTGCCAGCAGTTTATCGGGTCACGTCTATGGCTACACCTTC. Residues: CASSLSGHVYGYTF.

The rearrangement joins TRBV7-9 to TRBJ1-1; 7 bases line up with TRBD1. Looked up from germline, CDR1 is SEHNR and CDR2 is FQNEAQ (reference sequence). The CDR3 extends over 15 amino acids. Losses at the gene ends were 5 bases for V and 3 bases for J; bases not matched to a gene: 9. The CDR3 protein is CASSPRGLGDTEAFF. For the CDR3, the DNA is TGTGCCAGCAGCCCTAGGGGGCTCGGGGACACTGAAGCTTTCTTT.

V gene TRBV19 combines with J gene TRBJ2-7; 14 bases map to TRBD2. The CDR3 has 16 residues. Germline CDR1 reads LNHDA; CDR2 reads SQIVND (reference sequence). The V gene end was trimmed by 6 bases and the J gene end by 6 bases; junction bases not matched to a gene: 10. The CDR3 is CASSPRGTSGRSEQYF. The CDR3 coding sequence is TGTGCCAGTAGCCCTCGCGGGACTAGCGGGAGATCCGAGCAGTACTTC.

The CDR3 DNA follows: TGTGCCAGCAGCCCGGGGACGGCAGGGGCCCTTTATGGCTACACCTTC. Its protein product is CASSPGTAGALYGYTF. The J gene is TRBJ1-2, the V gene TRBV5-6; D possibly corresponds to TRBD1 (6 bases). The CDR3 is 16 amino acids. The V gene lost 4 bases and the J gene lost 5 bases, with 21 bases spanning the gap. CDR1 is SGHDT, CDR2 YYEEEE, per germline.

The chain links TRBV27 to TRBJ2-1; 7 bases are a match to TRBD1. The CDR3 consists of 13 residues. CDR1 is MNHEY and CDR2 is SMNVEV in the germline V gene (reference sequence). J was trimmed by 2 bases and V by 7 bases; bases with no gene match: 2. CDR3 nucleotides: TGTGCCAGCACAACAGGGGCCTACAATGAGCAGTTCTTC. Encoded protein: CASTTGAYNEQFF.

The chain has TRBV10-3 and TRBJ2-5, with D possibly matching TRBD2 (6 bases). The tail of the sequence fits TRBJ2-7 better, so the J call may be wrong. Germline V CDR1 and CDR2: ENHRY, SYGVKD. The CDR3 extends over 12 amino acids. The CDR3, as DNA: TGTGCCATCAGTCAGGAGGGATACGAGCAGTACTTC. This translates into CAISQEGYEQYF.

The chain joins TRBV9 to TRBJ1-2; D might be TRBD1 (6 bases). The CDR3 runs 14 residues. CDR1 SGDLS and CDR2 YYNGEE come from the germline V gene. The V and J ends lost 4 bases and 5 bases respectively, with 15 bases between them. The CDR3 DNA follows: TGTGCCAGCAGCCGGGACACCGGGGGGTATGGCTACACCTTC. Its protein is CASSRDTGGYGYTF.

The chain carries TRBV14 and TRBJ2-7; 7 bases map to TRBD1. This CDR3 region has 15 residues. Germline CDR1 is SGHDN and CDR2 is FVKESK. With V trimmed by 5 bases and J by 9 bases, 16 bases remained unmatched. CDR3 sequence reads: CASSYGTVPSVGQYF. The CDR3 coding sequence is TGTGCCAGCAGCTACGGGACAGTCCCTTCCGTCGGGCAGTACTTC.

This clone has more than one count but fewer than ten. The chain carries TRBV19 and TRBJ1-5; 7 nucleotides agree with TRBD1. The trim removed 6 bases at V and 0 bases at J, leaving 2 bases unmatched. The CDR3 is made up of 14 amino acids. The germline V gene has CDR1 LNHDA and CDR2 SQIVND (reference sequence). Written as DNA, the CDR3 is TGTGCCAGTAGCCCAGGGGGTAGCAATCAGCCCCAGCATTTT. Protein: CASSPGGSNQPQHF.

The chain uses TRBV6-6 and TRBJ2-5; weak D call: TRBD2 (6 bases). Trimming left V 4 bases short and J 2 bases short, with 11 bases between. Germline V CDR1 and CDR2: MNHNY, SVGAGI (reference sequence). This CDR3 region has 14 residues. The CDR3 is CASSSSGTQETQYF. CDR3 bases: TGTGCCAGCAGTTCATCCGGGACTCAAGAGACCCAGTACTTC.

The V gene is TRBV30, the J gene TRBJ1-1; D may be TRBD1 (5 bases). Germline lookup yields CDR1 GTSNPN and CDR2 SVGIG (reference sequence). This CDR3 is 13 amino acids long. V shed 1 base and J shed 4 bases, with 10 bases lying between them. The DNA for the CDR3 is TGTGCCTGGAGTGGGGGGGTAGGCACTGAAGCTTTCTTT. Residues: CAWSGGVGTEAFF.

The CDR3 loop is CASSPDNNHYGYTF. DNA of the CDR3: TGTGCCAGCAGCCCGGACAATAATCACTATGGCTACACCTTC. The rearrangement joins TRBV4-2 to TRBJ1-2, with D possibly being TRBD1 (5 bases). The CDR3 length is 14 residues. Germline V gives CDR1 LGHNA, CDR2 YNFKEQ. The V gene lost 4 bases and the J gene lost 3 bases, with 12 bases spanning the gap.

The gene calls are TRBV11-2 and TRBJ1-1; weak D call: TRBD1 (6 bases). The CDR3 spans 13 residues. Trimming removed 2 bases from V and 5 bases from J, with 9 bases in between. Germline V lookup: CDR1 SGHAT, CDR2 FQNNGV. The CDR3 DNA sequence: TGTGCCAGCAGCTTACAGGGGTGGACTGAAGCTTTCTTT. Its protein is CASSLQGWTEAFF.

CDR3 residues: CASKGQTYTGELFF. CDR3 nucleotides: TGCGCCAGCAAGGGACAGACCTACACCGGGGAGCTGTTTTTT. The chain has TRBV5-1 and TRBJ2-2, with TRBD1 matching 7 bases. CDR3 length: 14 amino acids. V dropped 6 bases and J dropped 3; count of bases not matched to a gene: 5. Germline V gene sequence: CDR1 SGHRS, CDR2 YFSETQ. The whole variable domain, filled in from reference TRBV5-1 and TRBJ2-2, reads KAGVTQTPRYLIKTRGQQVTLSCSPISGHRSVSWYQQTPGQGLQFLFEYFSETQRNKGNFPGRFSGRQFSNSRSEMNVSTLELGDSALYLCASKGQTYTGELFFGEGSRLTVL.

The table lists this clone with a few counts. The genes are TRBV6-5 and TRBJ1-2; tentative D call: TRBD1 (5 bases). The germline V gene has CDR1 MNHEY and CDR2 SVGAGI. The CDR3 spans 13 residues. Trimming cost V 2 bases and J 7 bases, with 11 bases left between them. In DNA, the CDR3 is TGTGCCAGCAGTTACCTAGCGGGGCCTGGCTACACCTTC. It specifies CASSYLAGPGYTF.

V gene TRBV29-1 combines with J gene TRBJ2-2; D is perhaps TRBD1 (5 bases). CDR3 size: 13 residues. The V end lost 1 base, the J end lost 7 bases, and 10 bases lay between the germline ends. Germline V lookup: CDR1 SQVTM, CDR2 ANQGSEA. In nucleotides, the CDR3 is TGCAGCGTTGAAGGCAGGGCGATCGGGGAGCTGTTTTTT. Translating gives CSVEGRAIGELFF.

The chain carries TRBV6-5 and TRBJ2-5; TRBD1 matches 7 bases. This CDR3 region has 15 residues. Trimming took 2 bases from V and 2 from J; bases not matched to a gene: 5. Germline lookup yields CDR1 MNHEY and CDR2 SVGAGI. The CDR3 spells CASSYDRDVQETQYF. DNA for the CDR3: TGTGCCAGCAGTTACGACAGGGACGTTCAAGAGACCCAGTACTTC.

This chain links TRBV5-1 with TRBJ1-5; D is possibly TRBD1 (5 bases). The CDR3 is 15 amino acids. The germline V gene encodes CDR1 SGHRS and CDR2 YFSETQ. V dropped 4 bases and J dropped 4 bases, with 15 bases sitting between them. CDR3 loop: CASSPTPTDNQPQHF. The CDR3 bases are TGCGCCAGCAGCCCGACCCCGACAGATAATCAGCCCCAGCATTTT.

The rearrangement uses TRBV7-2 and TRBJ2-5, with 8 bases fitting TRBD2. Germline trimming cut 7 bases from V and 4 bases from J; bases unmatched to any gene: 5. The length of the CDR3 is 13 residues. Germline lookup yields CDR1 SGHTA and CDR2 FQGNSA. CDR3 in amino acids: CASKRGLGETQYF. The CDR3, as DNA: TGTGCCAGCAAGCGGGGGCTGGGAGAGACCCAGTACTTC. Full variable domain (rest looked up from reference TRBV7-2 and TRBJ2-5): GAGVSQSPSNKVTEKGKDVELRCDPISGHTALYWYRQSLGQGLEFLIYFQGNSAPDKSGLPSDRFSAERTGGSVSTLTIQRTQQEDSAVYLCASKRGLGETQYFGPGTRLLVL.

This sequence joins TRBV10-2 and TRBJ2-7; D is unclear. Germline CDR1 and CDR2: WSHSY and SAAADI. The CDR3 runs 12 residues. V lost 8 bases, J lost 0 bases, and 8 bases lay in between. The CDR3 loop is CASSRSSYEQYF. For the CDR3, the DNA is TGCGCCAGCTCGAGGAGCTCCTACGAGCAGTACTTC.

The CDR3 nucleotides are TGTGCCAGCAGCCCCCAAATAGGACTGGGCTGGGAGACCCAGTACTTC. Translated, it gives CASSPQIGLGWETQYF. The chain couples TRBV7-9 to TRBJ2-5; D is possibly TRBD2 (5 bases). Germline CDR1 reads SEHNR; CDR2 reads FQNEAQ (reference sequence). This CDR3 is 16 amino acids long. V was cut by 5 bases and J by 5 bases, with 21 bases left in between.

This clone was seen a single time. In DNA, the CDR3 is TGCGCCAGCAGCTTGGTGGCGGGGGGCACTGAAGCTTTCTTT. It translates to CASSLVAGGTEAFF. V is TRBV5-1 and J is TRBJ1-1; maybe TRBD1 (5 bases). CDR3 size: 14 residues. With 0 bases removed from V and 4 bases from J, the gap between germline ends came to 10 bases. Germline lookup yields CDR1 SGHRS and CDR2 YFSETQ.

This clone was counted only a few times. This rearrangement joins TRBV7-2 to TRBJ1-1; D call uncertain. Trimming cost V 2 bases and J 1 base, with 8 bases left between them. Germline V gives CDR1 SGHTA, CDR2 FQGNSA. CDR3 size: 14 residues. This CDR3 is CASSLNHRNTEAFF. The CDR3 nucleotides are TGTGCCAGCAGCTTAAACCACAGGAACACTGAAGCTTTCTTT.

V is TRBV19 and J is TRBJ1-2; 7 nucleotides line up with TRBD1. The CDR3 sequence is 12 residues long. V was clipped by 11 bases and J by 2 bases; unmatched bases: 5. The germline gives CDR1 LNHDA, CDR2 SQIVND (reference sequence). The CDR3 DNA reads TGTGCCGCAGGGGGAAGGAACTATGGCTACACCTTC. Translating gives CAAGGRNYGYTF.